The 4 T cell receptor beta chains listed next were all sequenced from one sample in a study of cytomegalovirus exposure and HLA in healthy donors. PCR was performed using 60 Vbeta and 13 Jbeta primers. Repertoires were generated with immunoSEQ multiplex PCR, while TCRdb's copy carries only in-frame clones and drops some. The data show 200,000 to 300,000 clones, with 84% seen just once and roughly 2% held by the top ten. Sequenced material: PBMCs. These receptors were obtained from a woman in her 40s in good health and CMV-seropositive.

The genes are TRBV9 and TRBJ2-2; 7 nucleotides align to TRBD1. Germline V CDR1 and CDR2: SGDLS, YYNGEE. Germline trimming cut 4 bases from V and 0 bases from J; bases unmatched to any gene: 9. The CDR3 extends over 17 amino acids. The CDR3 coding sequence is TGTGCCAGCAGCTCCCCCCGGACAGGAGCGAACACCGGGGAGCTGTTTTTT. Amino acid sequence: CASSSPRTGANTGELFF.

This rearrangement joins TRBV5-4 to TRBJ2-7; no definite D call. The CDR3 totals 12 residues. The germline gives CDR1 SGHNT, CDR2 YYREEE (reference sequence). V gave up 4 bases and J gave up 7 bases, with 12 bases separating them. CDR3 in DNA: TGTGCCAGCAGCCAAGTTGGAGAGGAGCAGTACTTC. It is translated as CASSQVGEEQYF.

This chain uses TRBV7-9 with TRBJ2-2; D not resolved. The CDR3 consists of 13 residues. Germline V gene lookup returns CDR1 SEHNR and CDR2 FQNEAQ (reference sequence). Trimming shortened V by 10 bases and J by 1 base, and 10 bases separated the two germline ends. CDR3 region: CATRQVNTGELFF. As DNA, the CDR3 is TGTGCCACAAGACAAGTGAACACCGGGGAGCTGTTTTTT.

The chain uses TRBV7-9 and TRBJ2-7; possibly TRBD2 for D (5 bases). The ends were cut back, 5 bases at V and 6 bases at J, with 14 bases in the middle. The CDR3 is 13 amino acids. Germline V gene sequence: CDR1 SEHNR, CDR2 FQNEAQ (reference sequence). The CDR3 sequence: CASSQIEGLEQYF. The CDR3 DNA sequence: TGTGCCAGCAGCCAAATAGAGGGTCTCGAGCAGTACTTC.